Presented here are 29 T cell receptor beta chains from one specimen sequenced in a study of T cells after yellow fever vaccination. TCRdb itself ran the 5' RACE reads through MiXCR, one entry per CDR3 protein. The table includes about 230,000 distinct CDR3 sequences, 6.5% to 7.5% detected once. The sequencing used CD4+ T cells sorted from PBMCs, collected on the day of the yellow fever booster vaccination. Source of these receptors: a man younger than 40 who received the YFV17D yellow fever vaccine.

This clonotype came up many times. The genes are TRBV6-5 and TRBJ1-5; 8 nucleotides line up with TRBD1. CDR1 and CDR2 (germline): MNHEY, SVGAGI. This CDR3 comprises 14 residues. Trimming took 4 bases from V and 7 from J; bases not matched to a gene: 6. CDR3 amino acids: CASSFPGGRQPQHF. CDR3 DNA sequence: TGTGCCAGCAGTTTCCCAGGGGGCCGACAGCCCCAGCATTTT.

This clonotype has more than one count but fewer than ten. This sequence joins TRBV20-1 and TRBJ2-3, with 8 bases that match TRBD1. V was pared by 5 bases and J by 3 bases, with 4 bases of the junction left unmatched. CDR3 length equals 13 residues. Germline V CDR1 and CDR2: DFQATT, SNEGSKA (reference sequence). The CDR3 region has the DNA TGCAGTGCTTGGACAGGGCCGACAGATACGCAGTATTTT. Translating gives CSAWTGPTDTQYF.

This chain connects TRBV18 to TRBJ2-7; D unclear. The CDR3 consists of 12 residues. Trimming pared 0 bases from V and 6 bases from J, leaving 6 bases between. Looked up from germline, CDR1 is KGHSH and CDR2 is LQKENI. The CDR3 is CASSPPVPEQYF. The DNA of the CDR3 is TGTGCCAGCTCACCACCGGTTCCCGAGCAGTACTTC.

This clonotype was picked up many times. V usage is TRBV11-2 and J usage is TRBJ2-5; possibly TRBD1 for D (7 bases). Trimming stripped 2 bases from V and 2 bases from J, with 18 bases between. The CDR3 loop spans 17 amino acids. Germline CDR1 and CDR2: SGHAT and FQNNGV. Here the CDR3 reads CASSLWRGGTVQETQYF. Written as DNA, the CDR3 is TGTGCCAGCAGCTTATGGCGCGGAGGGACAGTTCAAGAGACCCAGTACTTC.

V usage is TRBV4-3 and J usage is TRBJ2-1; TRBD2 agrees at 7 bases. Germline V gene data show CDR1 as LGHNA and CDR2 as YSLEER. CDR3 length: 16 residues. The V segment lost 1 base and the J segment 8 bases; nucleotides outside the gene matches: 11. CDR3 in DNA: TGCGCCAGCAGCCAAGGGGGGGGGATTAGGGGTGATGAGCAGTTCTTC. This codes for CASSQGGGIRGDEQFF.

The gene calls are TRBV20-1 and TRBJ2-1; TRBD1 matches 9 bases. The V gene end was trimmed by 6 bases and the J gene end by 7 bases; junction bases not matched to a gene: 7. The CDR3 contains 13 residues. The germline gives CDR1 DFQATT, CDR2 SNEGSKA (reference sequence). The CDR3 DNA follows: TGCAGTGCCCGGGACAGGGCTGGAAATGAGCAGTTCTTC. Translated, it gives CSARDRAGNEQFF.

This clonotype was found a few times. This chain connects TRBV7-2 to TRBJ2-7, with D perhaps TRBD2 (6 bases). Germline V gene lookup returns CDR1 SGHTA and CDR2 FQGNSA. Between the trimmed V and J ends, which lost 6 bases and 2 bases, there was a span of 14 bases. The CDR3 has 14 residues. The DNA for the CDR3 is TGTGCCAGCAGTATTGGGGGAGGACCCTACGAGCAGTACTTC. Protein sequence: CASSIGGGPYEQYF. The variable domain in full, with the rest retrieved from reference TRBV7-2 and TRBJ2-7, is GAGVSQSPSNKVTEKGKDVELRCDPISGHTALYWYRQSLGQGLEFLIYFQGNSAPDKSGLPSDRFSAERTGGSVSTLTIQRTQQEDSAVYLCASSIGGGPYEQYFGPGTRLTVT.

The V gene is TRBV24-1, the J gene TRBJ1-5; D possibly corresponds to TRBD1 (6 bases). V lost 3 bases, J lost 9 bases, and 11 bases lay in between. The CDR3 is made up of 13 amino acids. Per germline, CDR1 KGHDR and CDR2 SFDVKD. In nucleotides, the CDR3 is TGTGCCACCAGTGATCCCGGGGGGCGGCCCCAGCATTTT. As protein: CATSDPGGRPQHF.

This clonotype was seen ten or more times. V is TRBV3-1 and J is TRBJ2-7, with 7 bases identical to TRBD2. The germline CDR1 and CDR2 sequences are LGHDT and YNNKEL (reference sequence). V shed 8 bases and J 1 base; nucleotides not matched to a gene: 5. There are 13 residues in the CDR3. CDR3 DNA sequence: TGTGCCAGCCACCAGCGGGGTTCCTACGAGCAGTACTTC. It is translated as CASHQRGSYEQYF.

The chain links TRBV28 to TRBJ2-3, with D unresolved. Germline CDR1 MDHEN, CDR2 SYDVKM. CDR3 length: 12 amino acids. V was clipped by 4 bases and J by 6 bases, with 8 bases between them. In DNA form, the CDR3 reads TGTGCCAGCAGTTCGAACCGGGATACGCAGTATTTT. Amino acids: CASSSNRDTQYF.

This clonotype was seen more than once but under ten times. The V gene is TRBV27, the J gene TRBJ2-1; TRBD2 agrees at 11 bases. Germline CDR1 and CDR2: MNHEY and SMNVEV (reference sequence). The CDR3 is made up of 16 amino acids. J gave up 9 bases and V 0 bases, and 7 bases lay outside the gene matches. CDR3 sequence: CASSLSPIAGGLEQFF. In DNA, the CDR3 is TGTGCCAGCAGTTTATCGCCCATAGCGGGAGGGCTTGAGCAGTTCTTC.

This chain links TRBV11-2 with TRBJ2-3; 7 nucleotides line up with TRBD1. The CDR3 is made up of 14 amino acids. Trimming removed 6 bases from V and 4 bases from J; junction bases left unmatched: 7. Germline V lookup: CDR1 SGHAT, CDR2 FQNNGV. The CDR3 here is CASSPTGVADTQYF. CDR3 sequence (DNA): TGTGCCAGCAGTCCAACAGGGGTGGCAGATACGCAGTATTTT.

The table lists this clonotype with many counts. The chain combines TRBV7-2 with TRBJ2-3; no clear D gene. Germline V gives CDR1 SGHTA, CDR2 FQGNSA. Trimming cost V 1 base and J 2 bases, with 7 bases left between them. There are 14 residues in the CDR3. DNA of the CDR3: TGTGCCAGCAGCTTAGTCGGATACACAGATACGCAGTATTTT. Its translation is CASSLVGYTDTQYF.

The V gene is TRBV11-2, the J gene TRBJ2-5, with TRBD2 identical over 9 bases. CDR3 length: 15 residues. The germline gives CDR1 SGHAT, CDR2 FQNNGV. Trimming took 5 bases from V and 3 from J; bases not matched to a gene: 7. The CDR3 sequence: CASSQTTSGKETQYF. CDR3 DNA sequence: TGTGCCAGCAGCCAAACGACTAGCGGCAAAGAGACCCAGTACTTC.

The table lists this clonotype with many counts. CDR3 nucleotide sequence: TGTGCCACTGTAGAGTCACCCGCCTTCCAGCAGTACTTC. Translation gives CATVESPAFQQYF. This chain uses TRBV28 with TRBJ2-7; no firm D call. This CDR3 is 13 amino acids long. Per the germline V gene, CDR1 is MDHEN and CDR2 is SYDVKM. The V gene lost 10 bases and the J gene lost 8 bases, with 21 bases spanning the gap.

This clonotype was found many times. Here the CDR3 DNA reads TGTGCCAGCAGCTTAGATCCTAGCGGGAGTCTCTTAGAGACCCAGTACTTC. This gives the protein CASSLDPSGSLLETQYF. The gene calls are TRBV7-6 and TRBJ2-5; 10 bases agree with TRBD2. There are 17 residues in the CDR3. The V gene's germline CDR1 is SGHVS and CDR2 FNYEAQ. V gave up 1 base and J gave up 4 bases; unmatched junction bases: 9.

This clonotype was detected ten times or more. This chain connects TRBV27 to TRBJ2-2; D remains ambiguous. V lost 5 bases and J 4 bases, leaving 11 bases between the germline ends. Germline V lookup: CDR1 MNHEY, CDR2 SMNVEV (reference sequence). This CDR3 region has 14 residues. The CDR3 nucleotides are TGTGCCAGCAGTCCTCGAGCAGTCACCGGGGAGCTGTTTTTT. Translation gives CASSPRAVTGELFF.

This clonotype has a handful of counts. V and J are TRBV23-1 and TRBJ2-1; no reliable D call. TRBV23-1 is reported as an ORF; its role is uncertain. This CDR3 has 13 residues. The ends were cut back, 0 bases at V and 7 bases at J, with 7 bases in the middle. The CDR3 reads CASSQSRRNEQFF. Written as DNA, the CDR3 is TGCGCCAGCAGTCAATCGAGGCGGAATGAGCAGTTCTTC.

This clonotype was seen repeatedly, ten times or more. J is TRBJ2-1 and V is TRBV29-1; D gene ambiguous. V lost 6 bases to trimming and J lost 3 bases, with 12 bases between them. Germline V gene data show CDR1 as SQVTM and CDR2 as ANQGSEA. The CDR3 has 13 residues. CDR3 DNA: TGCAGCGTCGGAAAAAGTTTCTACAATGAGCAGTTCTTC. This codes for CSVGKSFYNEQFF.

The V gene is TRBV5-1, the J gene TRBJ2-1, with 7 bases aligning to TRBD1. The CDR3 contains 13 residues. The germline gives CDR1 SGHRS, CDR2 YFSETQ. The V and J ends lost 0 bases and 10 bases, in that order; junction bases with no gene match: 4. CDR3 coding DNA: TGCGCCAGCAGCTTGGTAGGGGGCGCGGAGCAGTTCTTC. It translates to CASSLVGGAEQFF.

In this sample, this clonotype turned up many times. The V gene is TRBV20-1, the J gene TRBJ2-2, with D perhaps matching TRBD1 (6 bases). The germline V and J ends were trimmed by 7 bases and 4 bases, with 13 bases remaining between them. This CDR3 contains 13 residues. Germline CDR1 and CDR2: DFQATT and SNEGSKA (reference sequence). CDR3 residues: CSGRRGLTGELFF. CDR3 bases: TGCAGTGGTCGCAGGGGCCTCACCGGGGAGCTGTTTTTT.

This clonotype has more than one count but fewer than ten. CDR3 nucleotides: TGTGCCAGCAGCTTCCCCGGGACAGGGGGCTCGAGGGGCCAAGAGACCCAGTACTTC. It codes for CASSFPGTGGSRGQETQYF. J is TRBJ2-5 and V is TRBV11-2; TRBD1 matches at 12 bases. V gave up 3 bases and J gave up 1 base; unmatched junction bases: 12. This CDR3 has 19 amino acids. The germline V gene encodes CDR1 SGHAT and CDR2 FQNNGV.

This clonotype was found a few times. The genes are TRBV4-2 and TRBJ1-1; 9 bases line up with TRBD1. CDR1 and CDR2 from the germline V gene are LGHNA and YNFKEQ. V lost 1 base, J lost 3 bases, and 9 bases stayed unmatched. This CDR3 comprises 17 residues. The CDR3, as DNA: TGTGCCAGCAGCCAAGTGAGACAGGGGGTATTCCACACTGAAGCTTTCTTT. Amino acids: CASSQVRQGVFHTEAFF.

The chain has TRBV5-4 and TRBJ2-3; the match to TRBD2 covers 11 bases. Per the germline V gene, CDR1 is SGHNT and CDR2 is YYREEE (reference sequence). V shed 0 bases, J shed 3 bases, and the junction held 3 bases outside the gene matches. The CDR3 has 16 residues. CDR3 coding DNA: TGTGCCAGCAGCTTGGTAGCGGGAGGGCCGACAGATACGCAGTATTTT. Amino acid sequence: CASSLVAGGPTDTQYF.

Many counts were recorded for this clonotype. The chain carries TRBV6-1 and TRBJ2-3; D possibly matches TRBD1 or TRBD2 (6 bases each). V was clipped by 7 bases and J by 0 bases, with 11 bases between them. Germline CDR1 MNHNS, CDR2 SASEGT. This CDR3 contains 14 residues. The CDR3 coding sequence is TGTGCCAGCAAGGGGGGAGCTAGCACAGATACGCAGTATTTT. Residues: CASKGGASTDTQYF.

This clonotype was recorded many times. The genes are TRBV9 and TRBJ2-1; no definite D call. The CDR3 is made up of 14 amino acids. The germline V gene has CDR1 SGDLS and CDR2 YYNGEE. V dropped 3 bases and J dropped 5 bases, with 12 bases sitting between them. The CDR3 coding sequence is TGTGCCAGCAGCGGTCCCCCCCTCCACAATGAGCAGTTCTTC. This sequence encodes CASSGPPLHNEQFF.

Concerning this clonotype: Its ends do not fully match the called genes, so a read error is possible. The gene calls are TRBV3-1 and TRBJ2-7; a possible D gene is TRBD2 (7 bases). Germline CDR1 reads LGHDT; CDR2 reads YNNKEL (reference sequence). The CDR3 sequence is 15 residues long. The chain's CDR3 is CACSQGGVSRGEQYF. The DNA of the CDR3 is TGTGCCTGCAGCCAAGGGGGGGTCTCGAGAGGCGAGCAGTACTTC.

J is TRBJ2-7 and V is TRBV6-5, with 9 bases identical to TRBD2. The CDR3 runs 16 residues. Trimming at V came to 5 bases and at J to 5 bases, leaving 13 bases not matched to a gene. Germline loops: CDR1 MNHEY, CDR2 SVGAGI. CDR3 protein: CASSHKGLARSHEQYF. CDR3 DNA sequence: TGTGCCAGCAGTCACAAAGGACTAGCGAGGTCCCACGAGCAGTACTTC.

This clonotype has a handful of counts. The chain employs TRBV6-1 and TRBJ2-3, with D perhaps matching TRBD2 (6 bases). The length of the CDR3 is 16 residues. With 5 bases removed from V and 2 bases from J, the gap between germline ends came to 17 bases. From germline, CDR1 is MNHNS and CDR2 SASEGT. CDR3 in DNA: TGTGCCAGCAGTCCCGCCGGTAGCGGCCTCACAGATACGCAGTATTTT. Translation gives CASSPAGSGLTDTQYF.